The next 21 T cell receptor beta chains were all read from a single sample in a study of control samples from healthy donors and cancer patients. Sequenced by immunoSEQ multiplex PCR; TCRdb stores in-frame clones only, minus some. The data contain some 40,000 clones, more than 70% of them singletons. Sequences were obtained from PBMCs. These receptors were obtained from a woman in her fifties or sixties with lung cancer.

The genes are TRBV25-1 and TRBJ2-3; 12 bases are shared with TRBD2. CDR3 length: 15 amino acids. V was clipped by 9 bases and J by 4 bases; unmatched bases: 8. From germline, CDR1 is MGHDK and CDR2 SYGVNS. The CDR3 coding sequence is TGTGCCAGTACCGGACTAGCGGGAAACGCAGATACGCAGTATTTT. It codes for CASTGLAGNADTQYF.

The chain has TRBV3-1 (or the pseudogene TRBV3-2) and TRBJ1-1, with D possibly being TRBD1 (5 bases). The CDR3 sequence is 14 residues long. The ends were cut back, 6 bases at V and 5 bases at J, with 16 bases in the middle. Germline CDR1 LGHDT, CDR2 YNNKEL (reference sequence). CDR3 sequence: CASSIWGGRTEAFF. The DNA for the CDR3 is TGTGCCAGCAGTATCTGGGGGGGAAGGACTGAAGCTTTCTTT.

The chain has TRBV10-3 and TRBJ1-1, with D possibly being TRBD1 (5 bases). This CDR3 contains 12 residues. Trimming took off 5 bases at V and 6 bases at J, with 10 bases between the two ends. CDR1 ENHRY and CDR2 SYGVKD come from the germline V gene. CDR3 sequence: CAISSGDPEAFF. The CDR3 DNA follows: TGTGCCATCAGTTCCGGGGACCCTGAAGCTTTCTTT.

This clone was counted only a few times. The J gene is TRBJ2-3, the V gene TRBV29-1; no firm D call. This CDR3 has 11 amino acids. Germline lookup yields CDR1 SQVTM and CDR2 ANQGSEA. The V end lost 4 bases, the J end lost 6 bases, and 8 bases lay between the germline ends. The CDR3 DNA reads as TGCAGCGTTGTCCCCAGGGATACGCAGTATTTT. Its translation is CSVVPRDTQYF.

This rearrangement joins TRBV15 to TRBJ2-1, with D possibly TRBD2 on 5 matching bases. Germline CDR1 is LNHNV and CDR2 is YYDKDF (reference sequence). The V end was cut by 0 bases, the J end by 8 bases, with 11 bases between. CDR3 length equals 14 residues. CDR3 in amino acids: CATSRDREADEQFF. CDR3 coding DNA: TGTGCCACCAGCAGAGATCGGGAAGCGGATGAGCAGTTCTTC.

The rearrangement joins TRBV7-2 to TRBJ1-3, with D hard to call. Germline V gives CDR1 SGHTA, CDR2 FQGNSA. The V end lost 5 bases, the J end lost 0 bases, and 8 bases lay between the germline ends. The CDR3 is made up of 14 amino acids. The CDR3 sequence is CASSPSRSGNTIYF. The CDR3 bases are TGTGCCAGCAGCCCGTCGCGCTCTGGAAACACCATATATTTT.

This clone was found once. The chain employs TRBV6-5 and TRBJ2-7, with 7 bases that match TRBD1. V lost 0 bases and J lost 11; bases outside the gene matches: 13. Germline V gives CDR1 MNHEY, CDR2 SVGAGI. The CDR3 consists of 15 residues. The DNA of the CDR3 is TGTGCCAGCAGTTACTCGAAGGGACAGTCTCTTAAGGAGTACTTC. It codes for CASSYSKGQSLKEYF.

V and J are TRBV19 and TRBJ2-1; 15 bases match TRBD2. Germline values: CDR1 LNHDA, CDR2 SQIVND (reference sequence). The V and J ends lost 4 bases and 7 bases, in that order; junction bases with no gene match: 2. The CDR3 is made up of 15 amino acids. The CDR3 loop reads CASSTGTSGRNEQFF. CDR3 nucleotides: TGTGCCAGTAGTACCGGGACTAGCGGGAGGAATGAGCAGTTCTTC.

This clone was detected only once. This rearrangement joins TRBV5-4 to TRBJ1-2, with 8 nucleotides matching TRBD1. Trimming cost V 4 bases and J 7 bases; bases outside gene matches: 6. This CDR3 region has 13 residues. Germline lookup yields CDR1 SGHNT and CDR2 YYREEE (reference sequence). The CDR3 DNA sequence: TGTGCCAGCAGCCTAAGACAGGGGACTGGCTACACCTTC. As protein: CASSLRQGTGYTF. The variable domain in full, completed from reference TRBV5-4 and TRBJ1-2, reads ETGVTQSPTHLIKTRGQQVTLRCSSQSGHNTVSWYQQALGQGPQFIFQYYREEENGRGNFPPRFSGLQFPNYSSELNVNALELDDSALYLCASSLRQGTGYTFGSGTRLTVV.

This chain joins TRBV5-1 and TRBJ2-7, with 8 positions matching TRBD2. The CDR3 extends over 15 amino acids. V lost 4 bases and J lost 0; bases outside the gene matches: 6. Germline V CDR1 and CDR2: SGHRS, YFSETQ. CDR3 sequence reads: CASSPTSGLSYEQYF. The CDR3 bases are TGCGCCAGCAGCCCTACTAGCGGCCTCTCCTACGAGCAGTACTTC.

This clone was detected only a few times. The chain recombines TRBV25-1 with TRBJ1-4; a weak D match, TRBD1 (5 bases). This CDR3 spans 15 amino acids. Trimming removed 1 base at V and 3 bases at J, with 9 bases between. Germline loops: CDR1 MGHDK, CDR2 SYGVNS. The chain's CDR3 is CASSEWGGANEKLFF. CDR3 DNA sequence: TGTGCCAGCAGTGAATGGGGAGGGGCTAATGAAAAACTGTTTTTT.

The V and J genes are TRBV6-5 and TRBJ2-4; D perhaps matches TRBD2 (6 bases). Germline lookup yields CDR1 MNHEY and CDR2 SVGAGI. Trimming took off 6 bases at V and 6 bases at J, with 18 bases between the two ends. The CDR3 has 15 amino acids. CDR3 in amino acids: CASSPSWGEGNIQYF. The CDR3 coding sequence is TGTGCCAGCAGCCCCTCGTGGGGGGAAGGAAACATTCAGTACTTC.

V gene TRBV5-6 combines with J gene TRBJ2-1; a possible D gene is TRBD1 (6 bases). V gave up 3 bases and J gave up 6 bases, with 10 bases separating them. From germline, CDR1 is SGHDT and CDR2 YYEEEE. The CDR3 spans 13 residues. The CDR3, as DNA: TGTGCCAGCAGCTGGGGGCGGGCCAATGAGCAGTTCTTC. The encoded protein is CASSWGRANEQFF.

The chain recombines TRBV11-3 with TRBJ2-2, with a weak D call TRBD1 (5 bases). The CDR3 extends over 14 amino acids. Germline CDR1 SGHNT, CDR2 YENEEA. The V and J ends lost 5 bases and 1 base respectively, with 8 bases between them. The CDR3 sequence: CASSGQGNTGELFF. The CDR3 region has the DNA TGTGCCAGCAGCGGGCAGGGGAACACCGGGGAGCTGTTTTTT.

In its sample, this clone was seen once. The chain carries TRBV2 and TRBJ2-7; D might be TRBD2 (6 bases). The germline CDR1 and CDR2 sequences are SNHLY and FYNNEI. The CDR3 covers 16 residues. Trimming shortened V by 1 base and J by 2 bases, and 15 bases separated the two germline ends. The CDR3 spells CASSEVFGTQAYEQYF. CDR3 nucleotides: TGTGCCAGCAGTGAAGTGTTTGGGACTCAGGCCTACGAGCAGTACTTC.

This clone was picked up a small number of times. V is TRBV2 and J is TRBJ1-6; D unresolved. Trimming removed 5 bases from V and 9 bases from J, with 11 bases in between. The CDR3 length is 13 residues. The germline V gene has CDR1 SNHLY and CDR2 FYNNEI. The CDR3 sequence is CASSPGVGSPLHF. The CDR3 DNA reads as TGTGCCAGCAGTCCCGGAGTCGGTTCACCCCTCCACTTT. Together with reference TRBV2 and TRBJ1-6, the CDR3 gives the full variable domain: EPEVTQTPSHQVTQMGQEVILRCVPISNHLYFYWYRQILGQKVEFLVSFYNNEISEKSEIFDDQFSVERPDGSNFTLKIRSTKLEDSAMYFCASSPGVGSPLHFGNGTRLTVT.

This chain links TRBV12-3 or TRBV12-4 with TRBJ2-1; D call uncertain. The germline V and J ends were trimmed by 6 bases and 10 bases, with 13 bases remaining between them. The length of the CDR3 is 12 residues. The CDR3 loop is CASRTSRGEQFF. The DNA of the CDR3 is TGTGCCAGCAGGACGAGTCGAGGCGAGCAGTTCTTC.

The table lists this clone with a few counts. V usage is TRBV27 and J usage is TRBJ1-1; D remains unclear. This CDR3 contains 11 residues. V lost 4 bases, J lost 4 bases, and 4 bases lay in between. Germline loops: CDR1 MNHEY, CDR2 SMNVEV (reference sequence). The CDR3 protein is CASSSITEAFF. In nucleotides, the CDR3 is TGTGCCAGCAGTTCGATCACTGAAGCTTTCTTT.

The gene calls are TRBV3-1 (or the pseudogene TRBV3-2) and TRBJ2-2, with D possibly being TRBD1 (5 bases). Germline assignment: CDR1 LGHDT and CDR2 YNNKEL (reference sequence). The ends were cut back, 4 bases at V and 9 bases at J, with 9 bases in the middle. The CDR3 covers 12 residues. The CDR3 is CASSRTGRELFF. CDR3 nucleotide sequence: TGTGCCAGCAGCCGAACAGGCCGGGAGCTGTTTTTT.

J is TRBJ2-7 and V is TRBV3-1 (or the pseudogene TRBV3-2), with D unclear. V shed 5 bases and J shed 0 bases, with 11 bases lying between them. Per the germline V gene, CDR1 is LGHDT and CDR2 is YNNKEL (reference sequence). The CDR3 loop spans 14 amino acids. In DNA form, the CDR3 reads TGTGCCAGCAGCACTTACCCGGACTCCTACGAGCAGTACTTC. Its protein product is CASSTYPDSYEQYF.

This chain uses TRBV23-1 with TRBJ2-7; 8 bases map to TRBD1. TRBV23-1 counts as an open reading frame of uncertain function. The CDR3 totals 15 residues. Trimming took 6 bases from V and 2 from J; bases not matched to a gene: 9. The CDR3 is CASRYYTGGTYEQYF. The CDR3, as DNA: TGCGCCAGCAGATACTATACAGGGGGGACCTACGAGCAGTACTTC.